Below, 9 T cell receptor beta chains from the same sample are listed, as sequenced in a study of blood T cell repertoires in COVID-19. Some clones are missing from TCRdb's copy, which holds only in-frame ones; the method was immunoSEQ multiplex PCR. The sample shows about 220,000 clones, approximately 78% of them seen only once. The sequenced material came from peripheral blood. All receptors come from a woman in her 70s with COVID-19, enrolled during active disease.

The V call is TRBV18, the J call TRBJ1-3; 7 bases fit TRBD1. This CDR3 comprises 14 residues. The germline gives CDR1 KGHSH, CDR2 LQKENI. With 4 bases clipped from V and 7 bases from J, the junction kept 7 bases outside the gene matches. DNA for the CDR3: TGTGCCAGCTCACTTATGGCACAGGGGAACACCATATATTTT. It encodes CASSLMAQGNTIYF.

This chain connects TRBV5-1 to TRBJ2-3, with a weak D call TRBD2 (5 bases). The CDR3 consists of 14 residues. Germline assignment: CDR1 SGHRS and CDR2 YFSETQ. V lost 4 bases, J lost 8 bases, and 17 bases lay in between. CDR3 DNA sequence: TGCGCCAGCAGCGACGGAACTAGATTGGGTACGCAGTATTTT. Its translation: CASSDGTRLGTQYF.

V is TRBV7-3 and J is TRBJ2-3; 7 bases agree with TRBD2. This CDR3 spans 15 amino acids. CDR1 SGHTA and CDR2 FQGTGA come from the germline V gene. With V trimmed by 2 bases and J by 5 bases, 7 bases remained unmatched. This CDR3 reads CASSLVAGAVDTQYF. The CDR3 DNA is TGTGCCAGCAGCTTAGTAGCGGGTGCGGTAGATACGCAGTATTTT.

The chain links TRBV7-2 to TRBJ2-1; a possible D gene is TRBD1 (5 bases). Germline lookup yields CDR1 SGHTA and CDR2 FQGNSA. The CDR3 sequence is 14 residues long. The V and J ends lost 2 bases and 5 bases respectively, with 10 bases between them. This CDR3 is CASSLLGADNEQFF. The CDR3 DNA sequence: TGTGCCAGCAGCTTACTAGGGGCCGACAATGAGCAGTTCTTC. The full variable domain, in which reference TRBV7-2 and TRBJ2-1 provide the parts outside the CDR3, is GAGVSQSPSNKVTEKGKDVELRCDPISGHTALYWYRQSLGQGLEFLIYFQGNSAPDKSGLPSDRFSAERTGGSVSTLTIQRTQQEDSAVYLCASSLLGADNEQFFGPGTRLTVL.

The chain uses TRBV6-5 and TRBJ1-5, with 7 bases identical to TRBD1. The CDR3 covers 13 residues. The germline V gene has CDR1 MNHEY and CDR2 SVGAGI. The junction had 4 bases not matched to a gene; V was cut back by 6 bases and J by 5 bases. CDR3 DNA: TGTGCCAGCAGAGGACAGGCCGATCAGCCCCAGCATTTT. This encodes CASRGQADQPQHF.

The chain joins TRBV29-1 to TRBJ2-1; the match to TRBD2 covers 16 bases. This CDR3 spans 17 amino acids. The J segment lost 0 bases and the V segment lost 6 bases, leaving 5 bases of the junction unmatched. Germline-derived CDR1 and CDR2 are SQVTM and ANQGSEA. CDR3 residues: CSVAGTSGRASYNEQFF. CDR3 DNA sequence: TGCAGCGTCGCGGGGACTAGCGGGAGGGCCTCCTACAATGAGCAGTTCTTC.

The rearrangement links TRBV6-5 to TRBJ2-7; maybe TRBD1 (6 bases). V lost 7 bases and J lost 2, with 12 bases in between. CDR1 MNHEY and CDR2 SVGAGI come from the germline V gene. The CDR3 is made up of 13 amino acids. CDR3 residues: CASTPTGTYEQYF. In DNA form, the CDR3 reads TGTGCCAGCACCCCGACAGGTACCTACGAGCAGTACTTC.

J is TRBJ1-1 and V is TRBV5-5; D possibly corresponds to TRBD1 (6 bases). This CDR3 is 15 amino acids long. In germline, CDR1 is SGHKS, CDR2 YYEKEE (reference sequence). V was clipped by 2 bases and J by 6 bases, with 17 bases between them. The CDR3 spells CASSFTGSLAAEAFF. The CDR3 DNA reads TGTGCCAGCAGCTTCACAGGGTCTCTTGCGGCTGAAGCTTTCTTT.

A remark on this clone: This sample also contains other DNA sequences that code for the same CDR3. The genes are TRBV30 and TRBJ1-1; D call uncertain. The CDR3 consists of 12 residues. Germline V gene sequence: CDR1 GTSNPN, CDR2 SVGIG (reference sequence). Trimming took off 3 bases at V and 4 bases at J, with 9 bases between the two ends. The CDR3 nucleotides read TGTGCCTGGAGCCCGGGAGGCACTGAAGCTTTCTTT. This encodes CAWSPGGTEAFF.